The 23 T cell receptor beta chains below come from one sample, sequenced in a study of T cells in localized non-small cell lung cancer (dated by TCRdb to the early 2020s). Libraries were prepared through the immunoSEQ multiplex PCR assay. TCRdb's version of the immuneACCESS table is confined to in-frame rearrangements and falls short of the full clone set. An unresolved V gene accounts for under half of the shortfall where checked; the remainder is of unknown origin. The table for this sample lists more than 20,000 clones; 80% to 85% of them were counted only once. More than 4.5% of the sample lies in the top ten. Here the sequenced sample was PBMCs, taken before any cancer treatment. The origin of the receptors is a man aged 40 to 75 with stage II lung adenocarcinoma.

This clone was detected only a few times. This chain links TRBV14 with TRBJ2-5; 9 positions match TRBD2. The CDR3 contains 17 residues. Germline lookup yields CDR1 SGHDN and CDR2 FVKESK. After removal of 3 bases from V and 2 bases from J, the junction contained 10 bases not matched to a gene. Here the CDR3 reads CASSHLMGGRGQETQYF. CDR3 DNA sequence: TGTGCCAGCAGCCACCTAATGGGCGGGAGGGGACAAGAGACCCAGTACTTC.

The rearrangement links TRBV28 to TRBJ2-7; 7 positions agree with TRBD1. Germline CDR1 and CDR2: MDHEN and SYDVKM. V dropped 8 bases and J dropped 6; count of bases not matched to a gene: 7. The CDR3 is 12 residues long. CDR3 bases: TGTGCCAGCCTGTCCCAGGGGGTCGAGCAGTACTTC. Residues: CASLSQGVEQYF.

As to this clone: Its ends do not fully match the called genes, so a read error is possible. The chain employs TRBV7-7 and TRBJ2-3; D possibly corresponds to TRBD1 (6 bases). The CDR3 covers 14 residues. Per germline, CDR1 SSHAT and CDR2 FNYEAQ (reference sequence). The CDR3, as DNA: TGTGCTAGCAGTTCCCCGGCACAGGGAGATACGCAGTATTTT. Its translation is CASSSPAQGDTQYF.

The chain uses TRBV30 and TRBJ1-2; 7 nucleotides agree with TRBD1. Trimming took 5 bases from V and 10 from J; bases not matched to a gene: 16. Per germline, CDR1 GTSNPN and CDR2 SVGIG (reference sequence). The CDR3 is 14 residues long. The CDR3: CAWETTGTDLVYTF. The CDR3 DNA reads TGTGCCTGGGAAACTACCGGGACAGATCTAGTCTACACCTTC.

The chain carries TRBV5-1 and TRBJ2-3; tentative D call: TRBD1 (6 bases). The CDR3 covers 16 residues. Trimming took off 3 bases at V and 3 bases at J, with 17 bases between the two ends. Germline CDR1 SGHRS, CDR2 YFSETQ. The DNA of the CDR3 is TGCGCCAGCAGCTCGATTGACAGGACGGCGACAGATACGCAGTATTTT. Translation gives CASSSIDRTATDTQYF.

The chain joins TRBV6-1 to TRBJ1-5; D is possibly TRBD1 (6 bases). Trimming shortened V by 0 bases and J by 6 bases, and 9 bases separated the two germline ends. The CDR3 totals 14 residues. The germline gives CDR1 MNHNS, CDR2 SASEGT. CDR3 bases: TGTGCCAGCAGTGAAGCGCGGACAGTTCAGCCCCAGCATTTT. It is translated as CASSEARTVQPQHF.

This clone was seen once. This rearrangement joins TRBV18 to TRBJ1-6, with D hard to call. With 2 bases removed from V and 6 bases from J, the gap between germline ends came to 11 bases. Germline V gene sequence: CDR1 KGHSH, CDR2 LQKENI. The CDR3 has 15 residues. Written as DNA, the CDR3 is TGTGCCAGCTCACCAGGGGTCCAGATTAATTCACCCCTCCACTTT. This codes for CASSPGVQINSPLHF.

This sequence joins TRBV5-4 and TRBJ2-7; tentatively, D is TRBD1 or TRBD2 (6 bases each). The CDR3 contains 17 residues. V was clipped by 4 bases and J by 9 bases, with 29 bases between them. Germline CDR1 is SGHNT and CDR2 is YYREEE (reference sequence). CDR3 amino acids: CASSRGASGQVSGVQYF. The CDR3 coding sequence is TGTGCCAGCAGCAGGGGGGCCAGCGGGCAGGTCAGCGGAGTGCAGTACTTC.

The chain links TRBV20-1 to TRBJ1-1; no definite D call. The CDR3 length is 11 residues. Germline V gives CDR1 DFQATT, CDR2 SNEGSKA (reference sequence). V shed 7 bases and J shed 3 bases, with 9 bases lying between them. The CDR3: CSVLTYTEAFF. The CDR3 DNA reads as TGCAGTGTCCTCACCTACACTGAAGCTTTCTTT.

The CDR3 sequence is CASSGSTKGYGYTF. CDR3 DNA sequence: TGTGCCAGCAGCGGAAGCACAAAAGGGTATGGCTACACCTTC. This chain links TRBV11-2 with TRBJ1-2; no clear D. CDR1 is SGHAT, CDR2 FQNNGV, per germline. The CDR3 covers 14 residues. V lost 5 bases to trimming and J lost 5 bases, with 15 bases between them.

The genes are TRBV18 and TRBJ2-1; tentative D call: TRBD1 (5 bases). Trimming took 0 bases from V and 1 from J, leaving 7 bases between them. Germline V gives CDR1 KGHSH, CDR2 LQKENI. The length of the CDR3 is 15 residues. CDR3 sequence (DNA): TGTGCCAGCTCACCACCAACAGGTTCCTACAATGAGCAGTTCTTC. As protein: CASSPPTGSYNEQFF.

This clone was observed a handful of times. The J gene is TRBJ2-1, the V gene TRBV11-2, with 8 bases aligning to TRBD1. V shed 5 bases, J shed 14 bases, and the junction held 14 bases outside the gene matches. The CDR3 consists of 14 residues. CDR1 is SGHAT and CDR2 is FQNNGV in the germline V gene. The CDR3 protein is CASSGAGGAAGEFF. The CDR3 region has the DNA TGTGCCAGCAGCGGAGCAGGGGGCGCAGCTGGTGAGTTCTTC.

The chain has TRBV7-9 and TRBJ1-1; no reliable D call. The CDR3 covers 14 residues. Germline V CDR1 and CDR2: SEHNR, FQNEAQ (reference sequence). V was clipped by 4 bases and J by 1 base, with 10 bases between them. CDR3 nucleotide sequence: TGTGCCAGCAGCTCCCCGCCCGAGAACACTGAAGCTTTCTTT. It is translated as CASSSPPENTEAFF.

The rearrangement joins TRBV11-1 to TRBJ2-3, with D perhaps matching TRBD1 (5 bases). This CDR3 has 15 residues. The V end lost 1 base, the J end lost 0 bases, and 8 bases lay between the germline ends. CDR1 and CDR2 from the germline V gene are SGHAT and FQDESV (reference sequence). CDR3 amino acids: CASSLDPGSTDTQYF. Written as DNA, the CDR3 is TGTGCCAGCAGCTTAGACCCAGGGAGCACAGATACGCAGTATTTT.

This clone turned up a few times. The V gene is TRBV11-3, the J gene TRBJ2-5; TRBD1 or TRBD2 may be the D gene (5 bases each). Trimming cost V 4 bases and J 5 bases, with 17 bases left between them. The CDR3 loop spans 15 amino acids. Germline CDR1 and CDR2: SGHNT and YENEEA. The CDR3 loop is CASSSGWDARETQYF. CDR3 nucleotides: TGTGCCAGCAGCTCCGGATGGGACGCCAGGGAGACCCAGTACTTC.

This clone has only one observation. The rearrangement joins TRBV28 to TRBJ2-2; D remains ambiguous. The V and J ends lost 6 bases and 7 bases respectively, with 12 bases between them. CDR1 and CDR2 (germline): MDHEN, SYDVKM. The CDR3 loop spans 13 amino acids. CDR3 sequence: CASREPRSGELFF. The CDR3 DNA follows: TGTGCCAGCAGAGAGCCCCGAAGCGGGGAGCTGTTTTTT. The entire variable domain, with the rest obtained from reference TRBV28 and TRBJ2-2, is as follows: DVKVTQSSRYLVKRTGEKVFLECVQDMDHENMFWYRQDPGLGLRLIYFSYDVKMKEKGDIPEGYSVSREKKERFSLILESASTNQTSMYLCASREPRSGELFFGEGSRLTVL.

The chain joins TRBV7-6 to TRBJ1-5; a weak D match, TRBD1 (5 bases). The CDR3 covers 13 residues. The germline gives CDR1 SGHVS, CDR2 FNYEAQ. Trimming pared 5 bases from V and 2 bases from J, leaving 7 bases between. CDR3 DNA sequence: TGTGCCAGCAGCCCACAGGGCAATCAGCCCCAGCATTTT. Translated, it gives CASSPQGNQPQHF.

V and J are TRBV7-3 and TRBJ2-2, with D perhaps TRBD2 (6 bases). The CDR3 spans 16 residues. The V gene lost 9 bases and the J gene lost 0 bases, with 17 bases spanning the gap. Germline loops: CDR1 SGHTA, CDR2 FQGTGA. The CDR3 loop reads CARGRDFDANTGELFF. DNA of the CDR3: TGTGCCAGGGGCCGGGACTTCGACGCGAACACCGGGGAGCTGTTTTTT.

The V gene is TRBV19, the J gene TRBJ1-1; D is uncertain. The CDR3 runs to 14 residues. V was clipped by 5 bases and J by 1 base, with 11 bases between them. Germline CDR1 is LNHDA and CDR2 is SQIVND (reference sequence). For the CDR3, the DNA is TGTGCCAGTAGTTTCGGACGGGGGAACACTGAAGCTTTCTTT. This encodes CASSFGRGNTEAFF.

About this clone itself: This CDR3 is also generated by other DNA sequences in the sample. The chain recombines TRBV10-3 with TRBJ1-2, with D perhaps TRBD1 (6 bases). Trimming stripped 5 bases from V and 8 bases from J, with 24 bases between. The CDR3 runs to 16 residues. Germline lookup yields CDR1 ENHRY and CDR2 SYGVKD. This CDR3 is CAISRGTDSRGGGYTF. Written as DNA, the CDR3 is TGTGCCATCAGTCGGGGGACTGACTCAAGAGGGGGGGGCTACACCTTC.

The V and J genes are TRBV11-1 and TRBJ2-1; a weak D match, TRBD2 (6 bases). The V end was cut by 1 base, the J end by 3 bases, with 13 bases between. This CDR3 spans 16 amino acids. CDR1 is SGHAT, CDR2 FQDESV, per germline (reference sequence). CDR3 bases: TGTGCCAGCAGCTTAGTGTCTTGGGGGGTCTACAATGAGCAGTTCTTC. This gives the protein CASSLVSWGVYNEQFF.

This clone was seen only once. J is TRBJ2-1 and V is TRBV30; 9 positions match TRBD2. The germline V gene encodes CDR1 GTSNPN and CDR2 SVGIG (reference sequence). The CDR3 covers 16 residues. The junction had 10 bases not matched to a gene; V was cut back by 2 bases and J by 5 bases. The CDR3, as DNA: TGTGCCTGGAGTCTAAGGGGTAGCGGGAGCAACAATGAGCAGTTCTTC. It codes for CAWSLRGSGSNNEQFF.

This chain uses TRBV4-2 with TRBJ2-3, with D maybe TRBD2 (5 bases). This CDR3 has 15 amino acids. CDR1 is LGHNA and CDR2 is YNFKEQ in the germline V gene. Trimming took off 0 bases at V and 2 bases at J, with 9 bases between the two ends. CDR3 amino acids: CASSQDLRATDTQYF. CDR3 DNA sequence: TGTGCCAGCAGCCAAGATTTGAGGGCCACAGATACGCAGTATTTT.